Listed below are T cell receptor beta chains from one sample, sequenced in a study of blood T cell repertoires in COVID-19. TCRdb's copy holds only in-frame clones and misses some; the assay was immunoSEQ multiplex PCR. The data show about 87,000 clones, about 85% seen once. Sequenced sample: peripheral blood. All receptors derive from a woman older than 75 with COVID-19, enrolled during active disease. The CDR3 runs from the conserved cysteine through the conserved F or W. A D gene is named only where the DNA matches it firmly. Clone size appears in some rows only: once, few, many, or a class for an expanded clone.

. TRBJ1-4 TRBV19 . CASTFLGDEKLFF TGTGCCAGCACTTTCCTAGGGGATGAAAAACTGTTTTTT
TRBD1 TRBJ1-1 TRBV6-5 . CASSYAYRGQAFF TGTGCCAGCAGTTACGCCTACAGGGGGCAAGCTTTCTTT
TRBD1 TRBJ1-4 TRBV4-1 . CASSQSSPGQGLEKLFF TGCGCCAGCAGCCAATCTTCGCCGGGACAGGGGCTAGAAAAACTGTTTTTT
. TRBJ2-1 TRBV7-2 . CASSPQGNSYNEQFF TGTGCCAGCAGCCCACAGGGAAACTCCTACAATGAGCAGTTCTTC
TRBD1 TRBJ2-7 TRBV18 once CASSPWTGGLYEQYF TGTGCCAGCTCACCTTGGACAGGGGGTCTGTACGAGCAGTACTTC
TRBD1 TRBJ1-4 TRBV29-1 . CSVLGTGIFNEKLFF TGCAGCGTCCTTGGGACAGGGATATTCAATGAAAAACTGTTTTTT
TRBD2 TRBJ2-5 TRBV5-1 . CASSLGGTSIRVEETQYF TGCGCCAGCAGCTTAGGGGGGACTAGCATTCGGGTGGAAGAGACCCAGTACTTC
TRBD1 TRBJ1-6 TRBV19 . CASSMGQGSYNSPLHF TGTGCCAGTAGTATGGGACAGGGCTCCTATAATTCACCCCTCCACTTT
TRBD1 TRBJ2-7 TRBV18 . CASSPPDRLPSF TGTGCCAGCTCACCCCCGGACAGGTTACCCAGTTTC
. TRBJ2-2 TRBV7-9 . CASTFLRTTGELFF TGTGCCAGCACGTTCCTTAGAACGACCGGGGAGCTGTTTTTT
. TRBJ1-6 TRBV5-6 . CASSLEGGRSYNSPLHF TGTGCCAGCAGCTTGGAAGGGGGAAGGTCCTATAATTCACCCCTCCACTTT
TRBD1 TRBJ2-7 TRBV18 few CASSGLGQGAAYEQYF TGTGCCAGCTCAGGGTTGGGACAGGGTGCGGCCTACGAGCAGTACTTC
. TRBJ2-1 TRBV30 . CAWSDGRLTLYNEQFF TGTGCCTGGAGTGATGGGAGATTGACACTCTACAATGAGCAGTTCTTC
TRBD1 TRBJ2-7 TRBV5-1 . CASSLGGQGYEQYF TGCGCCAGCAGCTTGGGGGGACAGGGATACGAGCAGTACTTC
TRBD2 TRBJ2-3 TRBV19 . CASSSLAGGRTDTQYF TGTGCCAGTAGTTCACTAGCGGGGGGCCGCACAGATACGCAGTATTTT
. TRBJ2-3 TRBV21-1 few CASSRQGASTDTQYF TGTGCCAGCAGCAGACAGGGGGCCAGCACAGATACGCAGTATTTT
TRBD2 TRBJ2-7 TRBV6-5 . CASSPWAGDSYEQYF TGTGCCAGCAGCCCGTGGGCGGGGGACTCCTACGAGCAGTACTTC
. TRBJ2-3 TRBV30 . CAWSFGKQFTDTQYF TGTGCCTGGAGTTTCGGGAAGCAGTTCACAGATACGCAGTATTTT
TRBD2 TRBJ2-3 TRBV19 . CASKRSGGPSTDTQYF TGTGCCAGTAAAAGGTCGGGGGGGCCTAGCACAGATACGCAGTATTTT
TRBD1 TRBJ2-3 TRBV10-3 . CAISQGARTDTQYF TGTGCCATCAGTCAGGGGGCGCGCACAGATACGCAGTATTTT
. TRBJ2-6 TRBV10-1 . CASSPAGANVLTF TGCGCCAGCAGCCCGGCTGGGGCCAACGTCCTGACTTTC
. TRBJ1-4 TRBV13 . CASSLGDSATNEKLFF TGTGCCAGCAGCTTAGGAGACAGTGCAACTAATGAAAAACTGTTTTTT
. TRBJ1-6 TRBV6-2/TRBV6-3 . CASSYGGTPLHF TGTGCCAGCAGTTACGGGGGGACCCCCCTCCACTTT
TRBD1 TRBJ1-4 TRBV4-2 . CASSPWTGDNEKLFF TGTGCCAGCAGCCCGTGGACAGGGGATAATGAAAAACTGTTTTTT
. TRBJ2-1 TRBV7-3 . CASSLWGPPGNEQFF TGTGCCAGCAGCTTATGGGGCCCCCCAGGGAATGAGCAGTTCTTC
. TRBJ2-1 TRBV7-2 . CASSLLLAPNEQFF TGTGCCAGCAGCTTACTCCTAGCCCCCAATGAGCAGTTCTTC
TRBD2 TRBJ2-3 TRBV28 . CASSGLLAGGGTQYF TGTGCCAGCAGTGGACTACTGGCGGGGGGAGGTACGCAGTATTTT
TRBD1 TRBJ2-7 TRBV6-5 . CASSRQGVHEQYF TGTGCCAGCAGTCGACAGGGGGTCCACGAGCAGTACTTC
. TRBJ2-7 TRBV27 . CASIPAGTGAYEQYF TGTGCCAGCATTCCGGCCGGGACGGGAGCCTACGAGCAGTACTTC
. TRBJ1-3 TRBV10-2 . CASRGLTSGNTIYF TGCGCCAGCAGGGGACTTACCTCTGGAAACACCATATATTTT
. TRBJ2-5 TRBV5-1 . CASSSPAIETQYF TGCGCCAGCAGCTCCCCCGCGATCGAGACCCAGTACTTC
TRBD1 TRBJ1-5 TRBV6-6 . CASSRTGTGPNQPQHF TGTGCCAGCAGTCGAACCGGGACAGGTCCCAATCAGCCCCAGCATTTT
. TRBJ2-3 TRBV6-6 . CASTWRSSTDTQYF TGTGCCAGCACGTGGCGGTCTAGCACAGATACGCAGTATTTT
. TRBJ2-1 TRBV10-3 . CAISSRASGVGNEQFF TGTGCCATCAGTTCCCGAGCGAGCGGAGTGGGCAATGAGCAGTTCTTC
TRBD2 TRBJ2-1 TRBV5-4 . CASSLDLAGSNNEQFF TGTGCCAGCAGCTTGGATCTAGCGGGCTCGAACAATGAGCAGTTCTTC
TRBD1 TRBJ1-3 TRBV28 . CASSRTGAGNTIYF TGTGCCAGCAGCCGGACAGGGGCTGGAAACACCATATATTTT
. TRBJ2-5 TRBV7-7 . CASSLGPEAASMETQYF TGTGCTAGCAGCTTAGGACCCGAGGCGGCCAGTATGGAGACCCAGTACTTC
. TRBJ1-1 TRBV4-1 . CASKRGGMNTEAFF TGCGCCAGCAAGAGAGGGGGTATGAACACTGAAGCTTTCTTT
TRBD1 TRBJ2-7 TRBV5-1 few CASSSTGKGTYEQYF TGCGCCAGCAGCTCGACAGGGAAAGGAACCTACGAGCAGTACTTC
. TRBJ2-2 TRBV5-1 . CASSLGSGVTGELFF TGCGCCAGCAGCTTGGGCTCAGGGGTCACCGGGGAGCTGTTTTTT
. TRBJ2-7 TRBV24-1 . CATSEGGGFYEQYF TGTGCCACCAGTGAAGGGGGAGGGTTCTACGAGCAGTACTTC